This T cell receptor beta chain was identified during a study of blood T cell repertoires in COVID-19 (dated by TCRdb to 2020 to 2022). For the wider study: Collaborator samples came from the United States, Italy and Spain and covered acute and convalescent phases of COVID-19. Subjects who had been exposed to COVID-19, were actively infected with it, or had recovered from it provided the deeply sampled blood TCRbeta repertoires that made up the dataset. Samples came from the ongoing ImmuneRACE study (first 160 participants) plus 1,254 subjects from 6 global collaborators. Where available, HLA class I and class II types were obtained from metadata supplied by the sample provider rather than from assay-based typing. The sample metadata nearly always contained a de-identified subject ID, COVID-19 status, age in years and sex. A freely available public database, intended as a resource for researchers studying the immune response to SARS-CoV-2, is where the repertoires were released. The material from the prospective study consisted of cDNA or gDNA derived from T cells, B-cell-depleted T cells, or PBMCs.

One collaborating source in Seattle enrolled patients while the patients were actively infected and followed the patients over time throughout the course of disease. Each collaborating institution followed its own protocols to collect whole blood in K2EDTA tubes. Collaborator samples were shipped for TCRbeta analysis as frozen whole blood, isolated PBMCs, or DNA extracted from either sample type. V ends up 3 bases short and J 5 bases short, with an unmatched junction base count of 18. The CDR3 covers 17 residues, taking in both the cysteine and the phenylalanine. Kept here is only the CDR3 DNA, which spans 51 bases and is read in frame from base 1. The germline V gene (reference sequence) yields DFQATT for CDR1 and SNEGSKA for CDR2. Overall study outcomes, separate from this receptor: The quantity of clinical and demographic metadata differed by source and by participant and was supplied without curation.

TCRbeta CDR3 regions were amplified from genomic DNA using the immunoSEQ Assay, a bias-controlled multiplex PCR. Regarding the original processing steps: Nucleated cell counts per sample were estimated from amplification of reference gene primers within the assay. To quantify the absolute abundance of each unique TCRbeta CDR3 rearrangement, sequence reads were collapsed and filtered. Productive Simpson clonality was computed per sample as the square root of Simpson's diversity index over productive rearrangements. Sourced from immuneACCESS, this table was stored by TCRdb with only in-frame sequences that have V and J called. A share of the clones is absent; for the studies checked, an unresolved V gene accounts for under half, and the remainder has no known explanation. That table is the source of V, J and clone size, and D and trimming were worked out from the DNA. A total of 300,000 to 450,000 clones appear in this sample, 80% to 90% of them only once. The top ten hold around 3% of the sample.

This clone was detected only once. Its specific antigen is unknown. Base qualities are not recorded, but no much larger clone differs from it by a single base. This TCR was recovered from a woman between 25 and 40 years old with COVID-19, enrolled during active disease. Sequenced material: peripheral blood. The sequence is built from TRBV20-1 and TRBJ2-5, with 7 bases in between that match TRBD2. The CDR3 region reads CSASSRAGVPRGETQYF. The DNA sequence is TGCAGTGCTAGTAGTCGTGCGGGGGTACCCCGGGGGGAGACCCAGTACTTC.